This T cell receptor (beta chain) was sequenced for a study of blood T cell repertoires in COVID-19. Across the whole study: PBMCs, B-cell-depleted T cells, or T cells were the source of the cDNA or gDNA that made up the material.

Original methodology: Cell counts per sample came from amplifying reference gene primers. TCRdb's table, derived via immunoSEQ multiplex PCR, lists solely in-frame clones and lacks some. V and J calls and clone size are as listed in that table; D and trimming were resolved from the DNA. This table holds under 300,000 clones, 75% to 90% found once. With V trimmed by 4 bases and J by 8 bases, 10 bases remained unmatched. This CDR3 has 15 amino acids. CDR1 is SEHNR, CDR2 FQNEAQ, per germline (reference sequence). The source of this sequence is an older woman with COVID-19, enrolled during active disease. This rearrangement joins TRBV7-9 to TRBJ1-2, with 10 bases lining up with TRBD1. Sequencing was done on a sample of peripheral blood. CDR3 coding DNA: TGTGCCAGCAGCTCCCCGGGACAGGGGATAAACGGCTACACCTTC. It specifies CASSSPGQGINGYTF.